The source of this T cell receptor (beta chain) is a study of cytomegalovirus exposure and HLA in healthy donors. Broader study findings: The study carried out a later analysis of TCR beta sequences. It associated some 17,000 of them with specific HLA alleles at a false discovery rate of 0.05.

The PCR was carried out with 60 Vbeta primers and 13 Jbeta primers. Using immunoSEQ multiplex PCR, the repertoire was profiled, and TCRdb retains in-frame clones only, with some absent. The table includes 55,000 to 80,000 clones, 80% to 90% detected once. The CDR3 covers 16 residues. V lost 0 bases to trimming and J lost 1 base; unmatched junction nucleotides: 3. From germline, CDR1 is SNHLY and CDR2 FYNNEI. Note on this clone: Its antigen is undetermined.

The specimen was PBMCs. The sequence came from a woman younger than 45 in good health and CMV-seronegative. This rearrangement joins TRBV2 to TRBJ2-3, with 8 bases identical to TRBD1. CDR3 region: CASSEASRGRTDTQYF. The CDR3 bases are TGTGCCAGCAGTGAAGCGTCCAGGGGGCGCACAGATACGCAGTATTTT.